These 32 T cell receptor beta chains came from one sample sequenced in a study of T cell changes during pregnancy in multiple sclerosis. Only in-frame clones appear in the TCRdb table, and some are missing; sequencing was by immunoSEQ multiplex PCR. The repertoire consists of tens of thousands of clones, with roughly 92% occurring once and the leading ten covering 0.7% to 0.9%. The sequences come from CD4+ T cells from peripheral blood mononuclear cells, collected in the third trimester of pregnancy. All receptors come from a female donor with multiple sclerosis, enrolled in a pregnancy study.

The CDR3 sequence: CASTPDRPLGADTQYF. The CDR3, as DNA: TGTGCCAGTACCCCCGATAGACCCCTAGGCGCAGATACGCAGTATTTT. The V call is TRBV19, the J call TRBJ2-3; D gene ambiguous. V lost 7 bases, J lost 4 bases, and 21 bases lay in between. This CDR3 comprises 16 residues. The germline CDR1 and CDR2 sequences are LNHDA and SQIVND (reference sequence).

This sequence joins TRBV4-3 and TRBJ2-1; 7 bases are shared with TRBD2. CDR1 and CDR2 from the germline V gene are LGHNA and YSLEER. Germline trimming cut 1 base from V and 4 bases from J; bases unmatched to any gene: 4. This CDR3 is built from 15 residues. Here the CDR3 reads CASSQVSSGYNEQFF. DNA for the CDR3: TGCGCCAGCAGCCAAGTCTCTAGCGGATACAATGAGCAGTTCTTC.

The chain's CDR3 is CASSPTSSSTDTQYF. In nucleotides, the CDR3 is TGTGCCAGCAGTCCGACTAGCAGTTCCACAGATACGCAGTATTTT. The rearrangement links TRBV6-1 to TRBJ2-3; 7 bases agree with TRBD2. CDR3 length: 15 residues. The V gene end was trimmed by 5 bases and the J gene end by 2 bases; junction bases not matched to a gene: 7. Germline V CDR1 and CDR2: MNHNS, SASEGT.

The chain joins TRBV5-5 to TRBJ2-5; TRBD2 is a possible D gene (5 bases). V lost 4 bases, J lost 4 bases, and 17 bases lay in between. This CDR3 spans 15 amino acids. The germline gives CDR1 SGHKS, CDR2 YYEKEE (reference sequence). The CDR3: CASSPKAFEGETQYF. DNA for the CDR3: TGTGCCAGCAGCCCGAAGGCCTTTGAGGGAGAGACCCAGTACTTC. The complete variable domain, with remaining parts taken from reference TRBV5-5 and TRBJ2-5, reads DAGVTQSPTHLIKTRGQQVTLRCSPISGHKSVSWYQQVLGQGPQFIFQYYEKEERGRGNFPDRFSARQFPNYSSELNVNALLLGDSALYLCASSPKAFEGETQYFGPGTRLLVL.

J is TRBJ2-5 and V is TRBV6-1; a possible D gene is TRBD1 (7 bases). Trimming took off 2 bases at V and 0 bases at J, with 16 bases between the two ends. The CDR3 length is 17 residues. Germline values: CDR1 MNHNS, CDR2 SASEGT. The CDR3 DNA reads TGTGCCAGCAGTGAATGGCAGGGGGGAAAGTACCAAGAGACCCAGTACTTC. Translated, it gives CASSEWQGGKYQETQYF.

CDR3: CASSQDRRGNTEAFF. The CDR3 nucleotides read TGCGCCAGCAGCCAAGATCGGCGGGGGAACACTGAAGCTTTCTTT. V and J are TRBV4-3 and TRBJ1-1; D unclear. This CDR3 has 15 amino acids. Germline loops: CDR1 LGHNA, CDR2 YSLEER. V lost 0 bases and J lost 1, with 9 bases in between.

This chain joins TRBV7-2 and TRBJ2-5; 9 bases fit TRBD2. J gave up 4 bases and V 1 base, and 7 bases lay outside the gene matches. The CDR3 is 16 residues long. Germline V gene lookup returns CDR1 SGHTA and CDR2 FQGNSA. CDR3 residues: CASSLDLAGGGETQYF. In DNA form, the CDR3 reads TGTGCCAGCAGCTTAGATCTGGCGGGGGGGGGAGAGACCCAGTACTTC.

The gene calls are TRBV7-2 and TRBJ2-7, with a possible D match to TRBD2 (5 bases). The germline V and J ends were trimmed by 1 base and 9 bases, with 10 bases remaining between them. Per germline, CDR1 SGHTA and CDR2 FQGNSA. The CDR3 totals 12 residues. The CDR3 sequence is CASSLVGVAQYF. The CDR3 DNA reads as TGTGCCAGCAGCTTAGTGGGAGTCGCGCAGTACTTC.

The J gene is TRBJ2-3, the V gene TRBV5-4; D perhaps matches TRBD2 (7 bases). There are 14 residues in the CDR3. With 3 bases removed from V and 4 bases from J, the gap between germline ends came to 12 bases. Germline values: CDR1 SGHNT, CDR2 YYREEE (reference sequence). CDR3 region: CASSSGGGADTQYF. CDR3 coding DNA: TGTGCCAGCAGCTCGGGCGGGGGCGCAGATACGCAGTATTTT.

The J gene is TRBJ1-1, the V gene TRBV25-1, with D tentatively TRBD1 (6 bases). Between the trimmed V and J ends, which lost 10 bases and 8 bases, there was a span of 20 bases. This CDR3 contains 13 residues. Germline V CDR1 and CDR2: MGHDK, SYGVNS. The CDR3 nucleotides read TGTGCCACCCGAGGGGTGGGAACAGGGGAAGCTTTCTTT. Translation gives CATRGVGTGEAFF.

The sample holds one count of this clone. CDR3 protein: CATISGPQETQYF. CDR3 bases: TGTGCCACTATTAGCGGCCCCCAAGAGACCCAGTACTTC. The chain joins TRBV6-5 to TRBJ2-5; tentative D call: TRBD2 (6 bases). CDR1 and CDR2 from the germline V gene are MNHEY and SVGAGI. V gave up 10 bases and J gave up 1 base, with 13 bases separating them. This CDR3 has 13 amino acids.

The V and J genes are TRBV2 and TRBJ1-4, with TRBD1 matching 8 bases. The CDR3 runs 14 residues. The germline gives CDR1 SNHLY, CDR2 FYNNEI. The trim removed 8 bases at V and 3 bases at J, leaving 5 bases unmatched. In DNA form, the CDR3 reads TGTGCCAGCGATTCGACAGGGGCTAATGAAAAACTGTTTTTT. Its protein product is CASDSTGANEKLFF.

This chain joins TRBV6-5 and TRBJ2-5; perhaps TRBD1 as D (6 bases). Per the germline V gene, CDR1 is MNHEY and CDR2 is SVGAGI. CDR3 length: 15 residues. Trimming removed 5 bases from V and 5 bases from J, with 18 bases in between. The CDR3 is CASSGAPGVWETQYF. DNA of the CDR3: TGTGCCAGCAGTGGCGCCCCAGGGGTGTGGGAGACCCAGTACTTC.

This chain links TRBV5-4 with TRBJ2-1, with 8 bases lining up with TRBD1. CDR1 is SGHNT, CDR2 YYREEE, per germline (reference sequence). V lost 0 bases to trimming and J lost 7 bases; unmatched junction nucleotides: 9. This CDR3 spans 16 amino acids. The CDR3 is CASSLGGQGIGNEQFF. The CDR3 DNA is TGTGCCAGCAGCTTGGGCGGACAGGGAATAGGAAATGAGCAGTTCTTC.

The CDR3 is CASSVDGGSGNTIYF. CDR3 in DNA: TGTGCCAGCAGCGTAGATGGCGGATCTGGAAACACCATATATTTT. This chain connects TRBV9 to TRBJ1-3; D call uncertain. The CDR3 is made up of 15 amino acids. V was trimmed by 0 bases and J by 1 base, leaving 8 bases between them. CDR1 is SGDLS, CDR2 YYNGEE, per germline.

The chain employs TRBV19 and TRBJ1-2; the D is unclear. The germline V gene encodes CDR1 LNHDA and CDR2 SQIVND (reference sequence). V was clipped by 0 bases and J by 1 base, with 9 bases between them. The CDR3 runs to 15 residues. CDR3 DNA: TGTGCCAGTAGTATAGACGGGGAAGGTAACTATGGCTACACCTTC. Amino acids: CASSIDGEGNYGYTF.

The chain has TRBV4-3 and TRBJ2-7; TRBD1 matches at 7 bases. The CDR3 totals 14 residues. The junction had 5 bases not matched to a gene; V was cut back by 1 base and J by 5 bases. Germline CDR1 reads LGHNA; CDR2 reads YSLEER. The CDR3, as DNA: TGCGCCAGCAGCCAAGGACAGGGTCTAGACGAGCAGTACTTC. Protein sequence: CASSQGQGLDEQYF.

The rearrangement links TRBV4-2 to TRBJ2-7; 7 bases agree with TRBD1. Trimming at V came to 3 bases and at J to 2 bases, leaving 7 bases not matched to a gene. Looked up from germline, CDR1 is LGHNA and CDR2 is YNFKEQ. CDR3 size: 15 residues. The CDR3 DNA is TGTGCCAGCAGCCAGCCGGGACAGATTCCCTACGAGCAGTACTTC. Protein sequence: CASSQPGQIPYEQYF.

The chain links TRBV5-4 to TRBJ1-6; D is undetermined. Germline V gives CDR1 SGHNT, CDR2 YYREEE (reference sequence). V was pared by 3 bases and J by 3 bases, with 10 bases between. This CDR3 has 15 amino acids. In nucleotides, the CDR3 is TGTGCCAGCAGCTCCGACGGGAACTATAATTCACCCCTCCACTTT. The encoded protein is CASSSDGNYNSPLHF.

The genes are TRBV5-6 and TRBJ2-7, with 8 bases aligning to TRBD2. Germline V gene sequence: CDR1 SGHDT, CDR2 YYEEEE. The CDR3 totals 18 residues. The junction had 14 bases not matched to a gene; V was cut back by 3 bases and J by 0 bases. CDR3 in DNA: TGTGCCAGCAGCTGGGAGGCCGGGAGGGGGAAATACTCCTACGAGCAGTACTTC. Protein product: CASSWEAGRGKYSYEQYF. Drawing the rest from reference TRBV5-6 and TRBJ2-7, the complete variable domain is DAGVTQSPTHLIKTRGQQVTLRCSPKSGHDTVSWYQQALGQGPQFIFQYYEEEERQRGNFPDRFSGHQFPNYSSELNVNALLLGDSALYLCASSWEAGRGKYSYEQYFGPGTRLTVT.

V usage is TRBV19 and J usage is TRBJ2-3; D is unclear. Deletions cut 0 bases from V and 1 base from J, with 8 bases between. Germline V lookup: CDR1 LNHDA, CDR2 SQIVND (reference sequence). This CDR3 has 15 amino acids. CDR3 sequence (DNA): TGTGCCAGTAGTATAGACAGACTTCGCACAGATACGCAGTATTTT. Translating it yields CASSIDRLRTDTQYF. Filled out from reference TRBV19 and TRBJ2-3, the complete variable domain reads DGGITQSPKYLFRKEGQNVTLSCEQNLNHDAMYWYRQDPGQGLRLIYYSQIVNDFQKGDIAEGYSVSREKKESFPLTVTSAQKNPTAFYLCASSIDRLRTDTQYFGPGTRLTVL.

The chain's CDR3 is CASSMRSALFTGELFF. The DNA of the CDR3 is TGTGCCAGTAGTATGAGGAGCGCTCTGTTCACCGGGGAGCTGTTTTTT. The chain uses TRBV19 and TRBJ2-2; no clear D. The V end was cut by 3 bases, the J end by 4 bases, with 15 bases between. Germline V gives CDR1 LNHDA, CDR2 SQIVND (reference sequence). This CDR3 has 16 residues.

The chain recombines TRBV23-1 with TRBJ2-1, with a tentative D call TRBD2 (5 bases). TRBV23-1 qualifies as an ORF whose function is uncertain. The CDR3 contains 15 residues. V lost 8 bases and J lost 2, with 16 bases in between. The CDR3 loop reads CASDQTTEAYNEQFF. In DNA form, the CDR3 reads TGCGCCAGCGATCAGACAACGGAGGCCTACAATGAGCAGTTCTTC.

The chain employs TRBV6-1 and TRBJ2-5; the D gene is possibly TRBD2 (6 bases). With 6 bases removed from V and 0 bases from J, the gap between germline ends came to 14 bases. The germline gives CDR1 MNHNS, CDR2 SASEGT. The CDR3 loop spans 15 amino acids. CDR3 loop: CASSPGTLYQETQYF. The CDR3 nucleotides are TGTGCCAGCAGCCCCGGGACTCTGTACCAAGAGACCCAGTACTTC.

The chain recombines TRBV4-1 with TRBJ2-5, with 9 bases identical to TRBD1. This CDR3 spans 16 amino acids. The germline V gene has CDR1 MGHRA and CDR2 YSYEKL. Unmatched junction bases numbered 9, after V lost 3 bases and J lost 4 bases. This chain's CDR3 is CASSHRVTGGPETQYF. The CDR3 DNA is TGCGCCAGCAGCCACAGGGTGACAGGGGGACCAGAGACCCAGTACTTC.

The chain uses TRBV19 and TRBJ2-2, with 10 bases aligning to TRBD2. This CDR3 spans 15 amino acids. With 2 bases clipped from V and 7 bases from J, the junction kept 4 bases outside the gene matches. Germline V CDR1 and CDR2: LNHDA, SQIVND (reference sequence). CDR3 bases: TGTGCCAGTAGTATAAGCGGGGGGGCCATCGGGGAGCTGTTTTTT. Translation gives CASSISGGAIGELFF.

This clone was seen a single time. The CDR3 loop reads CASSKRLAEETQYF. Written as DNA, the CDR3 is TGTGCCAGCAGCAAGAGACTAGCGGAAGAGACCCAGTACTTC. The chain employs TRBV21-1 and TRBJ2-5; whether TRBD2, the table's D call, matches the DNA was not checked. TRBV21-1 is a listed pseudogene. The CDR3 has 14 residues.

V and J are TRBV5-6 and TRBJ2-6, with D perhaps matching TRBD1 (6 bases). The CDR3 length is 14 residues. The V and J ends lost 6 bases and 2 bases respectively, with 9 bases between them. Germline V lookup: CDR1 SGHDT, CDR2 YYEEEE. The CDR3 region is CASIQGPGANVLTF. The CDR3 DNA reads TGTGCCAGCATCCAGGGGCCTGGGGCCAACGTCCTGACTTTC.

The rearrangement joins TRBV9 to TRBJ2-3, with 7 bases lining up with TRBD1. This CDR3 contains 15 residues. CDR1 and CDR2 (germline): SGDLS, YYNGEE. V dropped 4 bases and J dropped 2; count of bases not matched to a gene: 7. DNA for the CDR3: TGTGCCAGCAGCCCAACAGGGGCTTTCACAGATACGCAGTATTTT. Amino acids: CASSPTGAFTDTQYF.

This clone came up once. J is TRBJ2-7 and V is TRBV21-1; the DNA was not compared with TRBD2, the D call given in the table. TRBV21-1 is deemed a pseudogene. CDR3 length equals 15 residues. In nucleotides, the CDR3 is TGTGCCAGCAGCACGGGACTAGCGGGTACCTACGAGCAGTACTTC. As protein: CASSTGLAGTYEQYF.

The V and J genes are TRBV27 and TRBJ2-1, with 14 bases aligning to TRBD2. The CDR3 runs 14 residues. Germline loops: CDR1 MNHEY, CDR2 SMNVEV (reference sequence). V lost 5 bases to trimming and J lost 12 bases; unmatched junction nucleotides: 6. The CDR3, as DNA: TGTGCCAGCAGTCCCTTGACTAGCGGGGGGGGGCAGTTCTTC. The encoded protein is CASSPLTSGGGQFF.

The chain joins TRBV7-2 to TRBJ2-2; D is unresolved. Trimming removed 4 bases from V and 3 bases from J, with 6 bases in between. The CDR3 runs 13 residues. CDR1 and CDR2 (germline): SGHTA, FQGNSA. This CDR3 is CASSSQYTGELFF. The CDR3 nucleotides are TGTGCCAGCAGCTCCCAGTACACCGGGGAGCTGTTTTTT.